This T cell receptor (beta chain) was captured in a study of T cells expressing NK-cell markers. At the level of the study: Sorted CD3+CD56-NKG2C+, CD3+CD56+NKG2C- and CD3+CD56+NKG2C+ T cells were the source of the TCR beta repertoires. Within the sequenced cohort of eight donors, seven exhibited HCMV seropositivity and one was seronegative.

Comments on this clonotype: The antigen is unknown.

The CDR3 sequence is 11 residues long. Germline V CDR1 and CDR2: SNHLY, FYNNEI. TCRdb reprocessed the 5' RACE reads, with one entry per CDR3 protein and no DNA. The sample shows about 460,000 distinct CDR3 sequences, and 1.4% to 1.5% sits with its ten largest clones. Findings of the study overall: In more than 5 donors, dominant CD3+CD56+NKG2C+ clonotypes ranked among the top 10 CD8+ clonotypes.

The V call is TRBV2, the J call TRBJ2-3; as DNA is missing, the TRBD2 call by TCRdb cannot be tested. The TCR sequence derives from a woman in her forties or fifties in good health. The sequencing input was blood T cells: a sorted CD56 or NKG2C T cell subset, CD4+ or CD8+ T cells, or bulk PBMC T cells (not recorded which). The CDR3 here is CASSELVSQYF.